This T cell receptor beta chain was found in a study of blood T cell repertoires in COVID-19. It was during active infection that Seattle patients were enrolled and then longitudinally followed. For this clone: Distinct nucleotide sequences in the sample also encode this CDR3.

In the original workflow: How many nucleated cells were present was estimated from reference gene primer amplification. The method was immunoSEQ multiplex PCR; TCRdb's version includes in-frame clones alone and lacks a portion of them. Clonal size and the V and J genes are those of that table, whereas D and trimming came from the DNA. The sample carries 270,000 or so clones, about 86% recorded once. Specimen: peripheral blood. The source of this sequence is a woman in her twenties or thirties with COVID-19, enrolled during active disease.

This chain's CDR3 is CASSPTGMNTEAFF. In nucleotides, the CDR3 is TGTGCCAGCAGTCCGACAGGGATGAACACTGAAGCTTTCTTT. The chain combines TRBV6-5 with TRBJ1-1, with 7 bases identical to TRBD1. The J segment lost 0 bases and the V segment lost 5 bases, leaving 3 bases of the junction unmatched. The V gene's germline CDR1 is MNHEY and CDR2 SVGAGI. The CDR3 loop spans 14 amino acids.